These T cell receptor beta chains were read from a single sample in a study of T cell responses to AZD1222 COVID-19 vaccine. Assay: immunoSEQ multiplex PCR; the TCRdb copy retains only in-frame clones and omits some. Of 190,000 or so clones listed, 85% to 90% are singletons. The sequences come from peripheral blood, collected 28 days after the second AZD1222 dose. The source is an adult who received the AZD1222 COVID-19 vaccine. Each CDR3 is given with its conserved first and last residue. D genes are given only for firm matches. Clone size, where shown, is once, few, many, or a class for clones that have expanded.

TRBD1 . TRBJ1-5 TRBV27 CASSYGQGTQPQHF TGTGCCAGCAGTTATGGACAGGGAACTCAGCCCCAGCATTTT
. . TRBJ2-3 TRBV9 CASSVARGRGTDTQYF TGTGCCAGCAGCGTAGCCAGGGGAAGGGGCACAGATACGCAGTATTTT
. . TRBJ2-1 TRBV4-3 CASSQDNTFGDEQFF TGCGCCAGCAGCCAAGATAACACCTTTGGGGATGAGCAGTTCTTC
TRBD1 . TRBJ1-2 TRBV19 CASSAPRLRTGKGRTYGYTF TGTGCCAGTAGTGCCCCTCGTTTACGGACAGGGAAGGGTAGGACTTATGGCTACACCTTC
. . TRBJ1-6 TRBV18 CASSPRSDVYNSPLHF TGTGCCAGCTCACCACGGTCAGACGTCTATAATTCACCCCTCCACTTT
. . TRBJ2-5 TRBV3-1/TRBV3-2 CASSQDLWGVDETQYF TGTGCCAGCAGCCAAGATTTATGGGGGGTGGATGAGACCCAGTACTTC
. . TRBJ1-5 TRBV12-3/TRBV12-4 CASSLVEGQPQHF TGTGCCAGCAGTTTAGTTGAGGGTCAGCCCCAGCATTTT
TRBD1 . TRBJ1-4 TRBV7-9 CASSPQGQQNEKLFF TGTGCCAGCAGTCCACAGGGGCAGCAAAATGAAAAACTGTTTTTT
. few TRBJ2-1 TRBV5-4 CASSLAQGSYNEQFF TGTGCCAGCAGCTTGGCCCAGGGCTCCTACAATGAGCAGTTCTTC
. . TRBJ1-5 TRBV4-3 CASSQELMGNQPQHF TGCGCCAGCAGCCAAGAGCTTATGGGCAATCAGCCCCAGCATTTT
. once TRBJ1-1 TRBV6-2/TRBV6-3 CASSYRLMGGTEAFF TGTGCCAGCAGTTACAGGCTAATGGGAGGGACTGAAGCTTTCTTT
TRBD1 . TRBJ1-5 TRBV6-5 CASRSVDRGMEPQHF TGTGCCAGCAGAAGCGTGGACAGGGGGATGGAACCCCAGCATTTT
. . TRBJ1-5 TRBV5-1 CASSPEGSQPQHF TGCGCCAGCAGCCCGGAGGGGTCTCAGCCCCAGCATTTT
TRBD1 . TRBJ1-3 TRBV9 CASSGQGRNTIYF TGTGCCAGCAGCGGACAGGGAAGAAACACCATATATTTT
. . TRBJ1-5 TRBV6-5 CASSYSGPGDNQPQHF TGTGCCAGCAGTTACTCGGGACCGGGGGACAATCAGCCCCAGCATTTT